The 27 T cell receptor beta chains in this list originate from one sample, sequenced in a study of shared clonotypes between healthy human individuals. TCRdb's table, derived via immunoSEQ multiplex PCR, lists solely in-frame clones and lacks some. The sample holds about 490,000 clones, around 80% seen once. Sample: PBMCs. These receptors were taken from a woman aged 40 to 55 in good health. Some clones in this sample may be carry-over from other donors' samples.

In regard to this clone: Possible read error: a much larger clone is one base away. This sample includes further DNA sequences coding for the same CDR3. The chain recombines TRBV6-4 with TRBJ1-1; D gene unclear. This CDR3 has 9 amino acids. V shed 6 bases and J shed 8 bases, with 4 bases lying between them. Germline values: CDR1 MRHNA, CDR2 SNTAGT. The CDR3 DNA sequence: TGTGCCAGCAGGGGCGAAGCTTTCTTT. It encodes CASRGEAFF.

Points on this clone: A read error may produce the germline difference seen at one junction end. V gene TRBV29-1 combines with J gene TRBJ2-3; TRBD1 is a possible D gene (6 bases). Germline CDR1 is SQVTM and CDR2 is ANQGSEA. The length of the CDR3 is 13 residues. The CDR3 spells CNVGQGITDTQYF. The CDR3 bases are TGCAACGTTGGCCAGGGGATCACAGATACGCAGTATTTT.

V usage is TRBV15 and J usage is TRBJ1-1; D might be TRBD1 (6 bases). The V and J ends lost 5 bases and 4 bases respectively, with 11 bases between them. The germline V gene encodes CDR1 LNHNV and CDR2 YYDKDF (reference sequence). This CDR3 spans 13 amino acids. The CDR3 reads CATSLDRSTEAFF. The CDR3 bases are TGTGCCACCAGCTTGGACAGAAGCACTGAAGCTTTCTTT. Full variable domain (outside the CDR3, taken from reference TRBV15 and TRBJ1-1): DAMVIQNPRYQVTQFGKPVTLSCSQTLNHNVMYWYQQKSSQAPKLLFHYYDKDFNNEADTPDNFQSRRPNTSFCFLDIRSPGLGDTAMYLCATSLDRSTEAFFGQGTRLTVV.

This chain's CDR3 is CASSWTSGSSYNEQFF. DNA for the CDR3: TGTGCCAGCAGTTGGACTAGCGGGAGCTCCTACAATGAGCAGTTCTTC. This sequence joins TRBV6-6 and TRBJ2-1; TRBD2 matches at 13 bases. Germline V gene data show CDR1 as MNHNY and CDR2 as SVGAGI (reference sequence). V lost 4 bases and J lost 0; bases outside the gene matches: 0. This CDR3 has 16 amino acids.

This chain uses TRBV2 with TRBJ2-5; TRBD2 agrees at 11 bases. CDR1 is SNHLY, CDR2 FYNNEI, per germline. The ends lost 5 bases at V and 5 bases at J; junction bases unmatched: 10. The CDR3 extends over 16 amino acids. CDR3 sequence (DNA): TGTGCCAGCAGTTACCCAATAGCGGGAGGGTTGGAGACCCAGTACTTC. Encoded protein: CASSYPIAGGLETQYF.

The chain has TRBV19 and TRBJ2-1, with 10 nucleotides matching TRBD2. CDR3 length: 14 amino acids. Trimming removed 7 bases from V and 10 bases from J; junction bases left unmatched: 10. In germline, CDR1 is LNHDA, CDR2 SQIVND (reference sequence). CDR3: CASTALAGVGEQFF. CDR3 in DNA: TGTGCCAGTACCGCCCTAGCGGGAGTTGGGGAGCAGTTCTTC.

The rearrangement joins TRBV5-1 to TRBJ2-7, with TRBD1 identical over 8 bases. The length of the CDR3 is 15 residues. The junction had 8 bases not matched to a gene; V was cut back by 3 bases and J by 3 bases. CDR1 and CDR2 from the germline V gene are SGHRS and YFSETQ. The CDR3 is CASSWTGQVNYEQYF. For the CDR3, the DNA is TGCGCCAGCAGCTGGACGGGACAGGTTAACTACGAGCAGTACTTC.

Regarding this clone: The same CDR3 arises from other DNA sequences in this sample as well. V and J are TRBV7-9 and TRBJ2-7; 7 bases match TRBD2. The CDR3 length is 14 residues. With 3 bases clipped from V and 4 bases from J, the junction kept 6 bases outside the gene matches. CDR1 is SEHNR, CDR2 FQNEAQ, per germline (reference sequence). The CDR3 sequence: CASSLGAGRYEQYF. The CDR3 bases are TGTGCCAGCAGCTTGGGAGCGGGACGGTACGAGCAGTACTTC. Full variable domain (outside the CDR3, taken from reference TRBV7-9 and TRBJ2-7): DTGVSQNPRHKITKRGQNVTFRCDPISEHNRLYWYRQTLGQGPEFLTYFQNEAQLEKSRLLSDRFSAERPKGSFSTLEIQRTEQGDSAMYLCASSLGAGRYEQYFGPGTRLTVT.

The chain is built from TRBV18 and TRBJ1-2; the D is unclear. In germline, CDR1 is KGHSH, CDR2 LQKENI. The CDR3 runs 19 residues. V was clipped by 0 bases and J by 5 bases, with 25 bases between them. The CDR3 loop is CASSPPARHLFDPLYGYTF. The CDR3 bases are TGTGCCAGCTCACCACCGGCCCGACACCTATTCGATCCCCTTTATGGCTACACCTTC.

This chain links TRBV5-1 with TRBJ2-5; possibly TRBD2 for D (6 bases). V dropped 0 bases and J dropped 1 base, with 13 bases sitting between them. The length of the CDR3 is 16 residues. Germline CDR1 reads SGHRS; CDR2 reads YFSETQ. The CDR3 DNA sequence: TGCGCCAGCAGCTTGGCCTTACTAGCAAGCCAAGAGACCCAGTACTTC. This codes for CASSLALLASQETQYF.

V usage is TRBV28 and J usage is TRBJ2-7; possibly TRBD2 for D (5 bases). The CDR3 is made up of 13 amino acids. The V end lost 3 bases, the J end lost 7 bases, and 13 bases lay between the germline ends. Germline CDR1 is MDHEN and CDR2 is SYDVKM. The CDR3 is CASSFEGSGEQYF. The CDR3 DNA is TGTGCCAGCAGTTTCGAGGGTTCGGGGGAGCAGTACTTC.

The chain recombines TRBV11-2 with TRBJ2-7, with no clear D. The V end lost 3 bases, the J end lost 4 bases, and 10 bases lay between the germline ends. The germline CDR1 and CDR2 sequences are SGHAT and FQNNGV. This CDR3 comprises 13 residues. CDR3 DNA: TGTGCCAGCAGCTTGGCGGCTGCTTACGAGCAGTACTTC. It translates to CASSLAAAYEQYF.

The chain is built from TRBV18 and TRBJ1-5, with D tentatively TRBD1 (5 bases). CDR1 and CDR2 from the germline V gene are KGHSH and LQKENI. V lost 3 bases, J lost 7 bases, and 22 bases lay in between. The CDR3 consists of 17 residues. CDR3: CASSPTLLPAPGQPQHF. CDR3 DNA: TGTGCCAGCTCACCTACCCTTTTGCCAGCTCCAGGGCAGCCCCAGCATTTT.

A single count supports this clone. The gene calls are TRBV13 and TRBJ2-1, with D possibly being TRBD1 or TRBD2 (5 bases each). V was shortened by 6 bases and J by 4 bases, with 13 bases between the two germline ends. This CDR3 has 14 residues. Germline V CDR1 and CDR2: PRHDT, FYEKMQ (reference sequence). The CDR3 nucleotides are TGTGCCAGCAGTCGGGACCACCTATACAATGAGCAGTTCTTC. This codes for CASSRDHLYNEQFF.

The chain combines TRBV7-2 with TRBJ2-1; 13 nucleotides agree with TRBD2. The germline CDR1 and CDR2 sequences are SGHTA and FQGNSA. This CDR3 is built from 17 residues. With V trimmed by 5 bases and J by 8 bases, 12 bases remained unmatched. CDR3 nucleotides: TGTGCCAGCAGCGCCTCACAACTAGCGGGAGGGCCAGATGAGCAGTTCTTC. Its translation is CASSASQLAGGPDEQFF.

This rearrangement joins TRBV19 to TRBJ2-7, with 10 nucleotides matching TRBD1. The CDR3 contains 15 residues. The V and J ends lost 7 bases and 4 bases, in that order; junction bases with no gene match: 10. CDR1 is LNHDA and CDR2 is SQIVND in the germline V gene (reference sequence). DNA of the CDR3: TGTGCCAGTACCCCCGGGACAGGGGCCTTTTACGAGCAGTACTTC. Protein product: CASTPGTGAFYEQYF.

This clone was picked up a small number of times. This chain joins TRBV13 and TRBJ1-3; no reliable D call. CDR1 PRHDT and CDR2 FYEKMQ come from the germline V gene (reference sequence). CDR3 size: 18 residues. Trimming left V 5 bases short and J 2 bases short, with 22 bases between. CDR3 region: CASSRSLDPEGTGNTIYF. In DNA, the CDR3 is TGTGCCAGCAGCCGATCGCTCGACCCGGAGGGCACTGGAAACACCATATATTTT.

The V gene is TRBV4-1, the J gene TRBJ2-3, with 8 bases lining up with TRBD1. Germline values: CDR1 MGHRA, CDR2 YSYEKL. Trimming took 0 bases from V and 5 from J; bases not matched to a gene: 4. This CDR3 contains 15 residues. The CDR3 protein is CASSQDRRGQDTQYF. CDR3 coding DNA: TGCGCCAGCAGCCAAGATCGCAGGGGGCAAGATACGCAGTATTTT.

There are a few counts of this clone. The CDR3 sequence: CASSQARSGLWAGANVLTF. The CDR3 coding sequence is TGTGCCAGCAGCCAAGCCCGGTCCGGTCTCTGGGCTGGGGCCAACGTCCTGACTTTC. The chain employs TRBV4-2 and TRBJ2-6; the D is unclear. V was clipped by 1 base and J by 2 bases, with 18 bases between them. Per germline, CDR1 LGHNA and CDR2 YNFKEQ. The CDR3 has 19 residues.

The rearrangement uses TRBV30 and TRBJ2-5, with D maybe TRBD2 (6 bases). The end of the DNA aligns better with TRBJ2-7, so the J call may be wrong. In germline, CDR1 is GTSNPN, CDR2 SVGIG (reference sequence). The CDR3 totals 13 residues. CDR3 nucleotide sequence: TGTGCCTGGAGGGGGGGAGCCGGCTACGAGCAGTACTTC. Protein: CAWRGGAGYEQYF.

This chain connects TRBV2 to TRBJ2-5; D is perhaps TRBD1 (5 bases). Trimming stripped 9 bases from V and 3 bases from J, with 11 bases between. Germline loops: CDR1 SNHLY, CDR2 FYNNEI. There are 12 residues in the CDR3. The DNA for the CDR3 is TGTGCCAGGGTGGGGCTCGAAGAGACCCAGTACTTC. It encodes CARVGLEETQYF.

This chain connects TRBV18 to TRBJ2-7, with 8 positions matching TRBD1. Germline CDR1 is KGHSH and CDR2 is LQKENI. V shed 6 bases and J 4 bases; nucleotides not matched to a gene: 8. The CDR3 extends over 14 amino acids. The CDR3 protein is CASSPTGGFYEQYF. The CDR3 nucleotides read TGTGCCAGCTCGCCCACAGGGGGTTTTTACGAGCAGTACTTC.

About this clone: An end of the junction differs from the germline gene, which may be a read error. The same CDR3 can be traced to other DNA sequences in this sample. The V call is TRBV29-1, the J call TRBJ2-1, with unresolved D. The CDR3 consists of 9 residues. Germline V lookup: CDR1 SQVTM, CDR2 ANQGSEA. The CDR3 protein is CSVDHEQFF. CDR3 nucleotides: TGCAGCGTTGACCATGAGCAATTCTTC.

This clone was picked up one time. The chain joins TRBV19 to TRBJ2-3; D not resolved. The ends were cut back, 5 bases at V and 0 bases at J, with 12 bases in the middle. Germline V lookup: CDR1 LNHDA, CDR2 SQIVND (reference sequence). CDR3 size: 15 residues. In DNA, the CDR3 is TGTGCCAGTAGTCCTCTAAGAGATAGCACAGATACGCAGTATTTT. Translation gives CASSPLRDSTDTQYF.

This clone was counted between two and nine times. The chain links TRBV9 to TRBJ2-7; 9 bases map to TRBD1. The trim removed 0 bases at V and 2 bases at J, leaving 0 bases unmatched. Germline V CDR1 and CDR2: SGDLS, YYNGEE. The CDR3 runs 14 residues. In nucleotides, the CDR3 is TGTGCCAGCAGCGTAGGGGACAGGGCCTACGAGCAGTACTTC. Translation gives CASSVGDRAYEQYF.

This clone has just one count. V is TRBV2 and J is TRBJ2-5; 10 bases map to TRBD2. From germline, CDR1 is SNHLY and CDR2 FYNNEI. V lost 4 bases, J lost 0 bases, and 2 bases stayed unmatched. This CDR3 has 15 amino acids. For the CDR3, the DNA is TGTGCCAGCAGTGGACTAGCGGGTTACCAAGAGACCCAGTACTTC. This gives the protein CASSGLAGYQETQYF.

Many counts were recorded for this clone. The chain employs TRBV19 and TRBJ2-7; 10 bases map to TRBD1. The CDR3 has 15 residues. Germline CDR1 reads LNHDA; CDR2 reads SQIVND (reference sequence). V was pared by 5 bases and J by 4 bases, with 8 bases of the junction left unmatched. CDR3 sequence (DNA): TGTGCCAGTAGTGCCTCCGGGACAGGGGAGTACGAGCAGTACTTC. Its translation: CASSASGTGEYEQYF.